This T cell receptor (beta chain) stems from a study of blood T cells in healthy people across ages. Whenever a sample was processed, at least 6.5 million PBMCs were isolated. Extracted total RNA amounted to at least 5.5 micrograms for each sample. With a J-beta primer mix and a sample-barcoded 5' primer, a second PCR ran 7 to 11 cycles. TCRdb analysed the 5' RACE reads with MiXCR anew, one entry per CDR3 protein. The repertoire holds some 800,000 distinct CDR3 sequences, with around two fifths as singletons. The CDR3 consists of 15 residues. Germline-derived CDR1 and CDR2 are MNHEY and SVGEGT. Trimming shortened V by 5 bases and J by 2 bases, and 13 bases separated the two germline ends.

The sequenced material came from blood. V gene TRBV6-2 or TRBV6-3 combines with J gene TRBJ1-5, with a possible D match to TRBD1 (5 bases). The TCR sequence derives from a man in his 60s in good health. The CDR3 loop reads CASSPRQGGNQPQHF. The CDR3 DNA sequence: TGTGCCAGCAGTCCCCGCCAGGGAGGCAATCAGCCCCAGCATTTT.